This T cell receptor (beta chain) was observed in a study of T cells in Graves' hyperthyroidism and ophthalmopathy. Study-level background: Peripheral blood was drawn at first diagnosis, prior to all treatment.

Germline-derived CDR1 and CDR2 are SGDLS and YYNGEE. This CDR3 region has 17 residues. The V end was cut by 4 bases, the J end by 3 bases, with 19 bases between. Stability of Graves' hyperthyroidism was defined as absent ophthalmopathy progression within 18 months. Thyroid ultrasound and orbital computed tomography, with clinical symptoms and serum thyroxine and TRAb, informed diagnoses. As regards this clonotype: The antigen remains undetermined.

The study, taken as a whole, reports: Appearing also in blood were most of the thyroid clonotypes expanded above 0.001.

The TCR beta CDR3 regions underwent amplification using RNA transcripts as the source. HTBI primers were employed in a first-round RT-PCR of the TCR CDR3. TCRdb used MiXCR to reprocess the multiplex PCR reads, holding one entry per CDR3 protein. The sample has about 840,000 distinct CDR3 sequences; 38% are singletons. The source material was blood. The chain couples TRBV9 to TRBJ1-4, with D possibly matching TRBD1 (5 bases). This TCR was sampled from a man younger than 35 with Graves' hyperthyroidism. CDR3 nucleotide sequence: TGTGCCAGCAGCCTTAGGGACGGACGGGCGTCTAATGAAAAACTGTTTTTT. Its protein product is CASSLRDGRASNEKLFF.